This T cell receptor (beta chain) originates from a study of CD8+CD57+ T cells in acquired aplastic anemia. Study background: The sorted CD4+ and CD8+ cells yielded an average roughly 3 ug of DNA.

Investigators profiled TCR beta VDJ and CDR3 from genomic DNA template. TCRdb itself ran the reads through MiXCR, one entry per CDR3 protein. The sample contains some 160,000 distinct CDR3 sequences, roughly 45% of which appear only once. Study observations and caveats: Comparison of patients with controls identified almost 30 shared CD8+ CDR3 sequences.

This clonotype was recorded a few times. The antigen is unknown. V trimming: 7 bases; J trimming: 5 bases; junction bases outside the gene matches: 9. Germline V gives CDR1 LNHDA, CDR2 SQIVND (reference sequence). This CDR3 has 15 amino acids. The patients chosen for sequencing had shown expansion of CD8+CD57+ cells (detected by flow cytometry). Patients had received no therapy at the time of blood sampling. The sequence was collected from a human donor with aplastic anemia. The V call is TRBV19, the J call TRBJ2-3, with 10 bases that match TRBD2. Source material: sorted CD4+, CD8+, or CD8+CD57+ T cells (not recorded which) from PBMCs. The CDR3 spells CASTYSGGLLDTQYF. The CDR3, as DNA: TGTGCCAGTACCTATAGCGGGGGGCTTTTAGATACGCAGTATTTT.